This passage covers 12 T cell receptor beta chains from one sample sequenced in a study of blood T cell repertoires in COVID-19. This table comes from immunoSEQ multiplex PCR, and its TCRdb copy is limited to in-frame clones, with some not included. Of some 130,000 clones listed, 90% are singletons. Sequenced input: peripheral blood. These receptors came from a man aged 55 to 70 with COVID-19, enrolled during active disease.

V gene TRBV6-1 combines with J gene TRBJ1-1, with 9 bases lining up with TRBD1. CDR1 is MNHNS and CDR2 is SASEGT in the germline V gene. The CDR3 consists of 15 residues. Trimming at V came to 2 bases and at J to 7 bases, leaving 8 bases not matched to a gene. The CDR3 sequence: CASSEWDRDRREAFF. The CDR3 region has the DNA TGTGCCAGCAGTGAATGGGACAGGGATAGGCGTGAAGCTTTCTTT.

This clone showed up just once. This chain links TRBV24-1 with TRBJ2-3, with 8 bases matching TRBD2. This CDR3 spans 17 amino acids. Germline CDR1 is KGHDR and CDR2 is SFDVKD. The V gene end was trimmed by 2 bases and the J gene end by 0 bases; junction bases not matched to a gene: 6. The CDR3 DNA is TGTGCCACCAGTGATTCCGGGACTAGGGCTAGCACAGATACGCAGTATTTT. Amino acids: CATSDSGTRASTDTQYF.

The CDR3 protein is CAWSPGVETQYF. The DNA of the CDR3 is TGTGCCTGGAGTCCAGGGGTCGAGACCCAGTACTTC. The chain is built from TRBV30 and TRBJ2-5; TRBD1 is a possible D gene (6 bases). The germline gives CDR1 GTSNPN, CDR2 SVGIG (reference sequence). Trimming took off 2 bases at V and 5 bases at J, with 9 bases between the two ends. There are 12 residues in the CDR3.

The chain uses TRBV21-1 and TRBJ2-7; TRBD1 is the table's D call and was not checked against the DNA. TRBV21-1 is a pseudogene locus. The CDR3 is 12 residues long. DNA for the CDR3: TGTGCCAGCGGTAAAACAGGGTACGAGCAGTACTTC. Translated: CASGKTGYEQYF.

As to this clone: Germline is not matched at one junction end, which may reflect a read error. This sequence joins TRBV11-2 and TRBJ2-1; 11 nucleotides agree with TRBD2. This CDR3 comprises 14 residues. Germline values: CDR1 SGHAT, CDR2 FQNNGV. CDR3 coding DNA: TGTGCCAGCAGTTTAGCGGGAGGGCCCCATGAGCAGTTCTTC. It encodes CASSLAGGPHEQFF.

Turning to this clone: A read error may produce the germline difference seen at one junction end. This rearrangement joins TRBV29-1 to TRBJ2-2, with TRBD1 identical over 10 bases. CDR1 and CDR2 (germline): SQVTM, ANQGSEA. The CDR3 contains 17 residues. CDR3: CSGGSLRRDRGHRGAVF. Here the CDR3 DNA reads TGCAGCGGCGGTTCCCTTAGACGGGACAGGGGACACCGGGGAGCTGTTTTT.

The chain carries TRBV4-1 and TRBJ2-7, with 7 nucleotides matching TRBD2. Per germline, CDR1 MGHRA and CDR2 YSYEKL. V lost 2 bases and J lost 4; bases outside the gene matches: 2. The CDR3 covers 13 residues. CDR3 DNA sequence: TGCGCCAGCAGCCAAACGGGACTATACGAGCAGTACTTC. Its translation: CASSQTGLYEQYF.

This rearrangement joins TRBV5-1 to TRBJ2-5; the D is unclear. The ends were cut back, 0 bases at V and 4 bases at J, with 4 bases in the middle. This CDR3 spans 12 amino acids. The germline V gene encodes CDR1 SGHRS and CDR2 YFSETQ. The CDR3 reads CASSLGRETQYF. For the CDR3, the DNA is TGCGCCAGCAGCTTGGGTCGAGAGACCCAGTACTTC. Supplemented by reference TRBV5-1 and TRBJ2-5, the full variable domain reads KAGVTQTPRYLIKTRGQQVTLSCSPISGHRSVSWYQQTPGQGLQFLFEYFSETQRNKGNFPGRFSGRQFSNSRSEMNVSTLELGDSALYLCASSLGRETQYFGPGTRLLVL.

The rearrangement uses TRBV5-6 and TRBJ2-1, with D uncertain. The germline V gene has CDR1 SGHDT and CDR2 YYEEEE. This CDR3 comprises 13 residues. V was clipped by 4 bases and J by 8 bases, with 13 bases between them. This CDR3 reads CASSVRPGDEQFF. CDR3 nucleotides: TGTGCCAGCAGCGTCAGGCCCGGCGATGAGCAGTTCTTC.

This clone was seen a single time. The V and J genes are TRBV6-5 and TRBJ2-3; weak D call: TRBD2 (6 bases). The germline gives CDR1 MNHEY, CDR2 SVGAGI. The CDR3 loop spans 13 amino acids. V dropped 10 bases and J dropped 3 bases, with 14 bases sitting between them. The CDR3, as DNA: TGTGCCACCAAGGGTGCGGGGACAGATACGCAGTATTTT. It encodes CATKGAGTDTQYF.

The chain is built from TRBV3-1 (or the pseudogene TRBV3-2) and TRBJ2-3; the D gene is possibly TRBD1 (6 bases). V gave up 4 bases and J gave up 4 bases, with 12 bases separating them. The V gene's germline CDR1 is LGHDT and CDR2 YNNKEL (reference sequence). The CDR3 runs to 14 residues. The CDR3 bases are TGTGCCAGCAGCCCGGGACAACTCCCAGATACGCAGTATTTT. As protein: CASSPGQLPDTQYF.

The V gene is TRBV9, the J gene TRBJ2-5; 10 bases fit TRBD2. With 0 bases clipped from V and 1 base from J, the junction kept 3 bases outside the gene matches. The CDR3 loop spans 16 amino acids. CDR1 is SGDLS and CDR2 is YYNGEE in the germline V gene. This CDR3 reads CASSVVAGGLQETQYF. The CDR3 nucleotides are TGTGCCAGCAGCGTAGTAGCGGGAGGCCTCCAAGAGACCCAGTACTTC.